This TCR beta chain was recorded in a study of tumor-infiltrating lymphocytes in primary liver carcinoma. Study summary: Spanning 4.2 to 10 cm, the tumors were T1-T3 N0M0.

As concerns this clonotype: What it binds is not known. Without the conserved terminal phenylalanine or tryptophan, this CDR3 likely stems from a read error.

The germline CDR1 and CDR2 sequences are MGHRA and YSYEKL. The CDR3 has 17 residues. Broader study findings: It was observed that only about 7.5-25% of the top clones appeared in every one of the five tumor regions.

It was from about 19-30 mg of unsorted bulk tissue that RNA and DNA were co-extracted. With around 490 ng total RNA as template and a constant-region primer, TCR beta cDNA was made. It was through three nested multiplex PCR rounds of slightly modified ARM-PCR that TCR beta libraries arose. Investigators reported that the first two PCR rounds, at 10 to 11 cycles each, used TRBV1-TRBV30 forward primers with a C-beta reverse primer. TCRdb re-called the multiplex PCR reads through MiXCR, storing one row per CDR3 protein. The sample includes 75,000 to 90,000 distinct CDR3 sequences, over 60% of them seen just once.

Source material: liver tumor tissue from sampling region 1. Subset given: tumor region T1, superior pole. This sequence originates from a man between 35 and 55 years old with primary liver carcinoma and hepatitis B virus infection. This sequence joins TRBV4-1 and TRBJ2-7; 10 bases fit TRBD2. The CDR3 DNA reads TGCGCTAGCAGCCAAGAACTGCGGGCGGCTAGCGGGAGAGGGCAGTACTCC. Protein sequence: CASSQELRAASGRGQYS.